This TCR beta chain was captured by sequencing in a study of blood T cells in healthy people across ages. Isolated per sample were at least 7 million PBMCs. Broader study findings: Long-lived donors carried more naive CD4+ cells and greater diversity than aged donors.

A second PCR of roughly 7 to 11 cycles used a sample-barcoded 5' primer and a J-beta primer mix. Unique molecular identifiers of 12 random nucleotides labeled each cDNA. TCRdb used MiXCR to reprocess the 5' RACE reads, holding one entry per CDR3 protein. The sample shows more than 650,000 distinct CDR3 sequences, approximately 22% of them seen only once. This clonotype was counted a few times. Its antigen is currently unknown. CDR3 length: 14 residues. V lost 5 bases, J lost 1 base, and 12 bases lay in between. The germline CDR1 and CDR2 sequences are SQVTM and ANQGSEA. This TCR was sampled from a man in his 70s in good health. Material for sequencing was blood. The chain couples TRBV29-1 to TRBJ1-3, with no clear D. The CDR3 sequence is CSVRTADSGNTIYF. The CDR3, as DNA: TGCAGCGTTCGAACTGCGGATTCTGGAAACACCATATATTTT.